One and the same sample provided the 32 T cell receptor beta chains below, sequenced in a study of blood T cell repertoires in COVID-19. The repertoire was sequenced with immunoSEQ multiplex PCR; TCRdb's copy has only in-frame clones and lacks some. In the table there are approximately 39,000 clones, about 87% of which are singletons. The sequenced material came from peripheral blood. These receptor sequences come from a middle-aged man with active or convalescent COVID-19.

This clone came up many times. The chain has TRBV27 and TRBJ2-7; 9 nucleotides align to TRBD2. J was trimmed by 3 bases and V by 5 bases; bases with no gene match: 5. There are 14 residues in the CDR3. Germline assignment: CDR1 MNHEY and CDR2 SMNVEV (reference sequence). The CDR3 loop reads CASSAGLAIYEQYF. Written as DNA, the CDR3 is TGTGCCAGCAGTGCGGGACTAGCCATCTACGAGCAGTACTTC.

This chain joins TRBV2 and TRBJ1-2, with 10 bases fitting TRBD1. The CDR3 sequence is 13 residues long. V shed 3 bases and J 8 bases; nucleotides not matched to a gene: 3. CDR1 SNHLY and CDR2 FYNNEI come from the germline V gene. The CDR3 reads CASSEGQGLGYTF. CDR3 DNA: TGTGCCAGCAGTGAGGGACAGGGGTTGGGCTACACCTTC. Combining the CDR3 with reference TRBV2 and TRBJ1-2 gives the whole variable domain EPEVTQTPSHQVTQMGQEVILRCVPISNHLYFYWYRQILGQKVEFLVSFYNNEISEKSEIFDDQFSVERPDGSNFTLKIRSTKLEDSAMYFCASSEGQGLGYTFGSGTRLTVV.

J is TRBJ1-5 and V is TRBV29-1, with D unclear. Deletions cut 4 bases from V and 2 bases from J, with 9 bases between. CDR3 size: 13 residues. Germline loops: CDR1 SQVTM, CDR2 ANQGSEA. CDR3 sequence (DNA): TGCAGCGTTGGCGCGGCGGGCAATCAGCCCCAGCATTTT. Protein product: CSVGAAGNQPQHF. The full variable domain, in which reference TRBV29-1 and TRBJ1-5 provide the parts outside the CDR3, is SAVISQKPSRDICQRGTSLTIQCQVDSQVTMMFWYRQQPGQSLTLIATANQGSEATYESGFVIDKFPISRPNLTFSTLTVSNMSPEDSSIYLCSVGAAGNQPQHFGDGTRLSIL.

The CDR3 region is CASSISGKSSYEQYF. The DNA of the CDR3 is TGTGCCAGCAGCATTAGCGGGAAAAGCTCCTACGAGCAGTACTTC. The J gene is TRBJ2-7, the V gene TRBV5-4, with 8 positions matching TRBD2. The V and J ends lost 4 bases and 0 bases, in that order; junction bases with no gene match: 6. The CDR3 runs to 15 residues. Per germline, CDR1 SGHNT and CDR2 YYREEE (reference sequence).

The V gene is TRBV2, the J gene TRBJ2-6; no clear D gene. CDR3 size: 14 residues. In germline, CDR1 is SNHLY, CDR2 FYNNEI. V lost 4 bases, J lost 0 bases, and 4 bases lay in between. CDR3 region: CASSALSGANVLTF. The CDR3 region has the DNA TGTGCCAGCAGTGCACTCTCTGGGGCCAACGTCCTGACTTTC.

The V call is TRBV6-5, the J call TRBJ1-1; D gene uncertain. CDR1 and CDR2 (germline): MNHEY, SVGAGI. The CDR3 is 13 amino acids. Trimming removed 2 bases at V and 5 bases at J, with 9 bases between. The CDR3 reads CASSYNGETEAFF. CDR3 in DNA: TGTGCCAGCAGTTACAACGGGGAGACTGAAGCTTTCTTT.

The rearrangement links TRBV19 to TRBJ1-4, with 8 positions matching TRBD1. The germline gives CDR1 LNHDA, CDR2 SQIVND (reference sequence). This CDR3 spans 16 amino acids. The ends lost 5 bases at V and 7 bases at J; junction bases unmatched: 12. The CDR3 protein is CASSATADRVSEKLFF. The CDR3 nucleotides read TGTGCCAGTAGTGCAACGGCGGACAGGGTTTCTGAAAAACTGTTTTTT.

The CDR3 sequence: CASSTPLGRETQYF. In DNA, the CDR3 is TGTGCCAGTAGTACCCCCCTTGGGCGCGAGACCCAGTACTTC. This chain uses TRBV19 with TRBJ2-5, with D unresolved. The CDR3 has 14 amino acids. Germline V CDR1 and CDR2: LNHDA, SQIVND (reference sequence). The ends were cut back, 4 bases at V and 5 bases at J, with 14 bases in the middle.

V is TRBV7-3 and J is TRBJ2-1, with 8 bases matching TRBD2. The CDR3 has 16 residues. V trimming: 5 bases; J trimming: 2 bases; junction bases outside the gene matches: 8. The germline CDR1 and CDR2 sequences are SGHTA and FQGTGA. CDR3 residues: CASSPMAGGAYNEQFF. CDR3 in DNA: TGTGCCAGCAGCCCAATGGCGGGAGGCGCCTACAATGAGCAGTTCTTC.

The chain employs TRBV3-1 (or the pseudogene TRBV3-2) and TRBJ1-2, with a weak D call TRBD1 (6 bases). Trimming took 5 bases from V and 4 from J, leaving 11 bases between them. CDR1 and CDR2 from the germline V gene are LGHDT and YNNKEL (reference sequence). There are 13 residues in the CDR3. The CDR3 DNA reads as TGTGCCAGCAGCGCACAGGGTCCCTATGGCTACACCTTC. Its translation: CASSAQGPYGYTF.

The chain is built from TRBV30 and TRBJ2-7; D perhaps matches TRBD2 (6 bases). CDR1 is GTSNPN and CDR2 is SVGIG in the germline V gene (reference sequence). Trimming cost V 5 bases and J 5 bases, with 10 bases left between them. This CDR3 is built from 11 residues. CDR3 in amino acids: CAWSSGDEQYV. The CDR3 coding sequence is TGTGCCTGGTCTTCGGGGGACGAGCAGTACGTC.

The V gene is TRBV2, the J gene TRBJ2-7, with 7 bases that match TRBD1. The germline V gene has CDR1 SNHLY and CDR2 FYNNEI. The CDR3 sequence is 14 residues long. With 2 bases clipped from V and 3 bases from J, the junction kept 4 bases outside the gene matches. The CDR3 protein is CASSERGQNYEQYF. The DNA for the CDR3 is TGTGCCAGCAGTGAACGGGGACAGAACTACGAGCAGTACTTC.

The rearrangement links TRBV29-1 to TRBJ2-3; 14 bases map to TRBD2. With 5 bases clipped from V and 0 bases from J, the junction kept 10 bases outside the gene matches. This CDR3 spans 18 amino acids. CDR1 and CDR2 from the germline V gene are SQVTM and ANQGSEA. CDR3 bases: TGCAGCGTTTCCGGGACTAGCGGGAGACTTTCTAGCACAGATACGCAGTATTTT. Its translation: CSVSGTSGRLSSTDTQYF.

The chain has TRBV6-5 and TRBJ1-2, with TRBD1 as a possible D gene (5 bases). This CDR3 region has 13 residues. Trimming removed 4 bases at V and 8 bases at J, with 14 bases between. The germline gives CDR1 MNHEY, CDR2 SVGAGI. CDR3 nucleotide sequence: TGTGCCAGCAGTTCTGGTTCAGGGTTCGGCTACACCTTC. Translation gives CASSSGSGFGYTF.

V gene TRBV27 combines with J gene TRBJ1-2, with TRBD1 matching over 8 bases. CDR3 size: 14 residues. CDR1 is MNHEY, CDR2 SMNVEV, per germline (reference sequence). The junction had 0 bases not matched to a gene; V was cut back by 0 bases and J by 3 bases. The CDR3 sequence is CASSLSRGHYGYTF. CDR3 DNA: TGTGCCAGCAGTTTATCCAGGGGGCACTATGGCTACACCTTC.

In this sample, this clone turned up a few times. The chain recombines TRBV6-5 with TRBJ1-1; 8 bases are shared with TRBD1. With V trimmed by 3 bases and J by 1 base, 4 bases remained unmatched. The germline V gene has CDR1 MNHEY and CDR2 SVGAGI. The CDR3 length is 15 residues. CDR3 coding DNA: TGTGCCAGCAGTTATTCCGGGACAGGGAACACTGAAGCTTTCTTT. Its translation: CASSYSGTGNTEAFF.

V and J are TRBV5-1 and TRBJ1-6; D call uncertain. V was cut by 0 bases and J by 7 bases, with 8 bases left in between. CDR3 length: 14 amino acids. CDR1 SGHRS and CDR2 YFSETQ come from the germline V gene. CDR3 DNA: TGCGCCAGCAGCTTGGGAGCGGCCAATTCACCCCTCCACTTT. It specifies CASSLGAANSPLHF.

The CDR3 loop reads CASSTGTGGVRNQPQHF. CDR3 DNA: TGTGCCAGCAGCACCGGGACAGGGGGCGTTCGCAATCAGCCCCAGCATTTT. This chain links TRBV11-2 with TRBJ1-5; 12 positions match TRBD1. J was trimmed by 2 bases and V by 5 bases; bases with no gene match: 7. The germline V gene encodes CDR1 SGHAT and CDR2 FQNNGV. This CDR3 has 17 residues.

This clone was seen just once. V gene TRBV4-2 combines with J gene TRBJ1-2, with a weak D call TRBD1 (6 bases). The CDR3 is 15 residues long. Looked up from germline, CDR1 is LGHNA and CDR2 is YNFKEQ. V was cut by 4 bases and J by 3 bases, with 15 bases left in between. In DNA form, the CDR3 reads TGTGCCAGCAGCCGAGATCAACAGGGACACTATGGCTACACCTTC. Translation gives CASSRDQQGHYGYTF.

The chain couples TRBV3-1 (or the pseudogene TRBV3-2) to TRBJ2-4; TRBD2 matches at 7 bases. Germline CDR1 is LGHDT and CDR2 is YNNKEL (reference sequence). The CDR3 length is 20 residues. V lost 0 bases and J lost 6; bases outside the gene matches: 20. CDR3: CASSQDSGKGGVSFRNIQYF. As DNA, the CDR3 is TGTGCCAGCAGCCAAGATAGCGGTAAGGGAGGGGTTTCGTTTCGAAACATTCAGTACTTC.

The J gene is TRBJ2-1, the V gene TRBV10-3; 9 nucleotides match TRBD1. The CDR3 is 15 amino acids. Germline lookup yields CDR1 ENHRY and CDR2 SYGVKD. The V and J ends lost 5 bases and 6 bases, in that order; junction bases with no gene match: 8. In nucleotides, the CDR3 is TGTGCCATCAGTATAAGCCGGGACAGGGTCAATGAGCAGTTCTTC. Residues: CAISISRDRVNEQFF.

The CDR3 bases are TGTGCCAGCAGTAGGGGTCTGGATACGCAGTATTTT. It encodes CASSRGLDTQYF. V usage is TRBV6-2 or TRBV6-3 and J usage is TRBJ2-3; D may be TRBD1 (5 bases). Trimming shortened V by 5 bases and J by 6 bases, and 9 bases separated the two germline ends. The CDR3 contains 12 residues. Germline V gene data show CDR1 as MNHEY and CDR2 as SVGEGT.

This chain joins TRBV4-1 and TRBJ2-7, with D tentatively TRBD2 (6 bases). V was clipped by 3 bases and J by 3 bases, with 6 bases between them. This CDR3 comprises 12 residues. Looked up from germline, CDR1 is MGHRA and CDR2 is YSYEKL. CDR3 bases: TGCGCCAGCAGCCAGGAGGGCTACGAGCAGTACTTC. Translating it yields CASSQEGYEQYF.

The chain has TRBV2 and TRBJ1-2; a possible D gene is TRBD1 (5 bases). The CDR3 is made up of 14 amino acids. CDR1 is SNHLY and CDR2 is FYNNEI in the germline V gene. V was trimmed by 8 bases and J by 4 bases, leaving 17 bases between them. Here the CDR3 DNA reads TGTGCCAGCTCTACGACAGCCGTGGGCTATGGCTACACCTTC. It yields the protein CASSTTAVGYGYTF. The whole variable domain, filled in from reference TRBV2 and TRBJ1-2, reads EPEVTQTPSHQVTQMGQEVILRCVPISNHLYFYWYRQILGQKVEFLVSFYNNEISEKSEIFDDQFSVERPDGSNFTLKIRSTKLEDSAMYFCASSTTAVGYGYTFGSGTRLTVV.

This chain links TRBV19 with TRBJ2-7; maybe TRBD1 (5 bases). This CDR3 is built from 13 residues. Germline V CDR1 and CDR2: LNHDA, SQIVND (reference sequence). The V gene lost 3 bases and the J gene lost 7 bases, with 13 bases spanning the gap. The CDR3, as DNA: TGTGCCAGTAGTATTACCAGGGAAGCTGAGCAGTACGTC. This gives the protein CASSITREAEQYV.

The genes are TRBV13 and TRBJ1-2; D is undetermined. There are 13 residues in the CDR3. V gave up 3 bases and J gave up 6 bases, with 11 bases separating them. The V gene's germline CDR1 is PRHDT and CDR2 FYEKMQ (reference sequence). In nucleotides, the CDR3 is TGTGCCAGCAGCTTCGGTGGGGAGGATGGCTACACCTTC. Its protein is CASSFGGEDGYTF.

This chain links TRBV7-8 with TRBJ2-1; TRBD1 is a possible D gene (6 bases). The CDR3 consists of 14 residues. Germline V gene lookup returns CDR1 SGHVS and CDR2 FQNEAQ. V was cut by 6 bases and J by 5 bases, with 14 bases left in between. CDR3 loop: CASRFQGRDNEQFF. The CDR3 region has the DNA TGTGCCAGCAGATTCCAGGGGCGAGACAATGAGCAGTTCTTC.

V is TRBV3-1 (or the pseudogene TRBV3-2) and J is TRBJ2-1, with D tentatively TRBD2 (6 bases). V lost 2 bases to trimming and J lost 1 base, with 15 bases between them. CDR1 and CDR2 from the germline V gene are LGHDT and YNNKEL (reference sequence). This CDR3 is built from 17 residues. This chain's CDR3 is CASSQPAGRTSYNEQFF. CDR3 nucleotides: TGTGCCAGCAGCCAACCTGCGGGGAGAACTTCCTACAATGAGCAGTTCTTC.

This chain connects TRBV12-3 or TRBV12-4 to TRBJ1-2; 7 bases are a match to TRBD1. This CDR3 is 13 amino acids long. J was trimmed by 8 bases and V by 1 base; bases with no gene match: 4. The CDR3 bases are TGTGCCAGCAGTTTAGAACAGGGGAACGGCTACACCTTC. This codes for CASSLEQGNGYTF.

V usage is TRBV9 and J usage is TRBJ2-3, with D tentatively TRBD2 (5 bases). Germline assignment: CDR1 SGDLS and CDR2 YYNGEE. This CDR3 spans 14 amino acids. Deletions cut 0 bases from V and 4 bases from J, with 9 bases between. DNA for the CDR3: TGTGCCAGCAGCGTAGAGGGAGCCGCAGATACGCAGTATTTT. This translates into CASSVEGAADTQYF.

The V gene is TRBV6-1, the J gene TRBJ2-7, with a possible D match to TRBD2 (6 bases). Germline values: CDR1 MNHNS, CDR2 SASEGT. V lost 2 bases and J 4 bases, leaving 15 bases between the germline ends. The CDR3 spans 15 residues. CDR3 bases: TGTGCCAGCAGTGAACCTTGGGACTTATCTTACGAGCAGTACGTC. Protein sequence: CASSEPWDLSYEQYV.

The table lists this clone with a count of one. The rearrangement joins TRBV28 to TRBJ1-5; 7 positions match TRBD1. Germline lookup yields CDR1 MDHEN and CDR2 SYDVKM. The junction had 5 bases not matched to a gene; V was cut back by 5 bases and J by 1 base. There are 15 residues in the CDR3. CDR3 coding DNA: TGTGCCAGCAGTCTCCCGACAGGGAGCAATCAGCCCCAGCATTTT. This codes for CASSLPTGSNQPQHF.